The 18 T cell receptor beta chains below all came from one sample that was sequenced in a study of cytomegalovirus exposure and HLA in healthy donors. A multiplex PCR was run with 60 Vbeta primers and 13 Jbeta primers. Using immunoSEQ multiplex PCR, the repertoire was profiled, and TCRdb retains in-frame clones only, with some absent. Of about 130,000 clones detected, roughly 85% appear once; the ten largest clones hold roughly 20%. Sequencing used PBMCs. The receptors stem from a man aged 18-30 years in good health and CMV-seropositive.

This clone was picked up one time. CDR3 sequence: CAISAGQGLNTGELFF. Here the CDR3 DNA reads TGTGCCATCAGCGCAGGACAGGGCCTTAACACCGGGGAGCTGTTTTTT. V and J are TRBV10-3 and TRBJ2-2, with TRBD1 identical over 8 bases. The CDR3 runs 16 residues. Germline loops: CDR1 ENHRY, CDR2 SYGVKD. After removal of 6 bases from V and 2 bases from J, the junction contained 8 bases not matched to a gene.

This chain joins TRBV6-5 and TRBJ1-2; D remains ambiguous. Trimming removed 10 bases at V and 8 bases at J, with 20 bases between. The CDR3 contains 13 residues. Germline CDR1 and CDR2: MNHEY and SVGAGI. The CDR3 spells CATTTADFRGYTF. CDR3 nucleotide sequence: TGTGCCACTACTACTGCGGACTTTAGGGGCTACACCTTC.

This chain joins TRBV9 and TRBJ1-2; 7 bases align to TRBD1. V lost 0 bases to trimming and J lost 4 bases; unmatched junction nucleotides: 6. From germline, CDR1 is SGDLS and CDR2 YYNGEE. CDR3 length: 15 residues. This CDR3 reads CASSVGDSTLYGYTF. CDR3 DNA sequence: TGTGCCAGCAGCGTAGGGGACAGTACTCTCTATGGCTACACCTTC.

The chain employs TRBV7-3 and TRBJ2-7; TRBD2 agrees at 7 bases. The CDR3 consists of 15 residues. J was trimmed by 0 bases and V by 0 bases; bases with no gene match: 2. Germline CDR1 is SGHTA and CDR2 is FQGTGA. For the CDR3, the DNA is TGTGCCAGCAGCTTAACGGCGGGGGACTCCTACGAGCAGTACTTC. Its protein is CASSLTAGDSYEQYF.

The chain combines TRBV10-2 with TRBJ2-1, with TRBD2 matching 7 bases. This CDR3 comprises 13 residues. V was clipped by 2 bases and J by 10 bases; unmatched bases: 5. Germline values: CDR1 WSHSY, CDR2 SAAADI. The CDR3: CASSEPGGAEQFF. As DNA, the CDR3 is TGCGCCAGCAGTGAGCCGGGGGGAGCCGAGCAGTTCTTC.

This chain connects TRBV11-2 to TRBJ1-1; maybe TRBD1 (6 bases). In germline, CDR1 is SGHAT, CDR2 FQNNGV. There are 13 residues in the CDR3. V dropped 3 bases and J dropped 1 base, with 6 bases sitting between them. The CDR3 nucleotides read TGTGCCAGCAGCTTGACAGGGAACACTGAAGCTTTCTTT. This codes for CASSLTGNTEAFF.

This sequence joins TRBV2 and TRBJ1-3; no clear D. Germline assignment: CDR1 SNHLY and CDR2 FYNNEI. The V and J ends lost 8 bases and 0 bases respectively, with 11 bases between them. There are 14 residues in the CDR3. CDR3: CASYDGFSGNTIYF. CDR3 DNA sequence: TGTGCCAGCTACGACGGGTTCTCTGGAAACACCATATATTTT.

The chain is built from TRBV5-1 and TRBJ1-1, with D possibly matching TRBD1 (6 bases). Trimming left V 0 bases short and J 7 bases short, with 7 bases between. The CDR3 contains 12 residues. Germline V gene lookup returns CDR1 SGHRS and CDR2 YFSETQ. As DNA, the CDR3 is TGCGCCAGCAGCTTGGAGGACAGTGAAGCTTTCTTT. Its protein is CASSLEDSEAFF.

Details on this clone: Other DNA sequences in this specimen translate into the identical CDR3. The chain couples TRBV9 to TRBJ2-5, with D possibly matching TRBD1 (6 bases). The length of the CDR3 is 13 residues. Between the trimmed V and J ends, which lost 2 bases and 2 bases, there was a span of 7 bases. Germline V CDR1 and CDR2: SGDLS, YYNGEE. The CDR3 reads CASSVGQQETQYF. The CDR3 nucleotides are TGTGCCAGCAGCGTCGGACAGCAAGAGACCCAGTACTTC.

The rearrangement uses TRBV27 and TRBJ2-7; maybe TRBD2 (5 bases). This CDR3 region has 14 residues. V gave up 5 bases and J gave up 0 bases, with 11 bases separating them. Germline V gives CDR1 MNHEY, CDR2 SMNVEV (reference sequence). CDR3 DNA sequence: TGTGCCAGCAGTCCTCGGGGTCCCTCCTACGAGCAGTACTTC. Its translation is CASSPRGPSYEQYF.

On this clone itself: An end of the junction does not agree with germline; a read error may underlie this. The CDR3 region has the DNA TGTTCCAGCAGCTTAGGGGCTAATGAGCAGTTCTTC. Protein sequence: CSSSLGANEQFF. V gene TRBV7-3 combines with J gene TRBJ2-1; perhaps TRBD1 as D (5 bases). Germline CDR1 SGHTA, CDR2 FQGTGA. CDR3 length equals 12 residues.

The chain joins TRBV7-9 to TRBJ2-7, with 7 bases lining up with TRBD2. Germline assignment: CDR1 SEHNR and CDR2 FQNEAQ (reference sequence). This CDR3 comprises 14 residues. Trimming cost V 5 bases and J 7 bases; bases outside gene matches: 11. The CDR3 sequence: CASSLGGGIEEQYF. In nucleotides, the CDR3 is TGTGCCAGCAGCCTCGGGGGAGGGATCGAGGAGCAGTACTTC.

The rearrangement links TRBV30 to TRBJ1-2; D is unresolved. The V and J ends lost 4 bases and 8 bases respectively, with 17 bases between them. CDR3 size: 13 residues. Per germline, CDR1 GTSNPN and CDR2 SVGIG (reference sequence). The CDR3 bases are TGTGCCTGGACACTATTTATGGCTAGCGGCTACACCTTC. It translates to CAWTLFMASGYTF.

This clone was counted once. The CDR3 region has the DNA TGTGCCAGTAGTATATGGGACAGGGACACTGAAGCTTTCTTT. Its translation is CASSIWDRDTEAFF. The V call is TRBV19, the J call TRBJ1-1; 9 bases line up with TRBD1. This CDR3 has 14 residues. CDR1 and CDR2 (germline): LNHDA, SQIVND (reference sequence). Trimming at V came to 2 bases and at J to 3 bases, leaving 1 base not matched to a gene.

The chain combines TRBV7-6 with TRBJ2-1; 7 nucleotides agree with TRBD1. The trim removed 1 base at V and 4 bases at J, leaving 4 bases unmatched. Germline CDR1 and CDR2: SGHVS and FNYEAQ. This CDR3 contains 15 residues. CDR3 amino acids: CASSLEGTDYNEQFF. CDR3 DNA: TGTGCCAGCAGCTTAGAAGGGACAGATTACAATGAGCAGTTCTTC. Looking up the rest from reference TRBV7-6 and TRBJ2-1 gives the full variable domain: GAGVSQSPRYKVTKRGQDVALRCDPISGHVSLYWYRQALGQGPEFLTYFNYEAQQDKSGLPNDRFSAERPEGSISTLTIQRTEQRDSAMYRCASSLEGTDYNEQFFGPGTRLTVL.

The chain is built from TRBV7-8 and TRBJ1-6, with D maybe TRBD1 (5 bases). Trimming took 6 bases from V and 6 from J, leaving 15 bases between them. CDR3 length: 15 residues. Germline V CDR1 and CDR2: SGHVS, FQNEAQ. The CDR3 DNA reads TGTGCCAGCAGGTCGACTGCAGGGCTTAATTCACCCCTCCACTTT. This encodes CASRSTAGLNSPLHF.

This clone was seen a handful of times. J is TRBJ2-2 and V is TRBV9; 8 positions agree with TRBD2. The germline gives CDR1 SGDLS, CDR2 YYNGEE. There are 15 residues in the CDR3. With 3 bases clipped from V and 6 bases from J, the junction kept 7 bases outside the gene matches. The CDR3 DNA follows: TGTGCCAGCAGCGCCGGGACTAGTGTTGCCGGGGAGCTGTTTTTT. Protein: CASSAGTSVAGELFF.

This clone appeared a few times. CDR3 DNA: TGTGCCAGCAGCCAACCGACAGGGGCGAACACTGAAGCTTTCTTT. This codes for CASSQPTGANTEAFF. The chain carries TRBV4-2 and TRBJ1-1, with 8 bases matching TRBD1. Germline-derived CDR1 and CDR2 are LGHNA and YNFKEQ. Trimming removed 2 bases from V and 1 base from J; junction bases left unmatched: 3. The CDR3 spans 15 residues.